A single sample gave rise to the 14 T cell receptor beta chains below, sequenced in a study of T cell clonotyping in hematopoietic cell transplantation. Only in-frame clones appear in the TCRdb table, and some are missing; sequencing was by immunoSEQ multiplex PCR. The sample yields approximately 9,100 clones, 65% to 85% seen once. Time point denoted: recipient sample about 28 days before transplant, after cytoreduction. The sequences come from peripheral blood mononuclear cells, collected before stem cell transplant. The origin of the receptors is a man aged 55 to 70 with acute myeloid leukemia. Some clones in this sample may be carry-over from other donors' samples.

V is TRBV20-1 and J is TRBJ1-2; 8 nucleotides agree with TRBD1. Germline CDR1 and CDR2: DFQATT and SNEGSKA (reference sequence). Unmatched junction bases numbered 3, after V lost 5 bases and J lost 7 bases. The CDR3 is 11 amino acids. The CDR3 nucleotides are TGCAGTGCTCCTACAGGGGGTGGCTACACCTTC. Encoded protein: CSAPTGGGYTF.

CDR3 protein: CASSRSGQWGEKLFF. The CDR3 DNA follows: TGTGCCAGCAGTCGCTCGGGACAGTGGGGTGAAAAACTGTTTTTT. This chain joins TRBV6-5 and TRBJ1-4, with 7 positions matching TRBD1. V lost 5 bases to trimming and J lost 7 bases; unmatched junction nucleotides: 10. This CDR3 has 15 residues. CDR1 and CDR2 from the germline V gene are MNHEY and SVGAGI.

This rearrangement joins TRBV29-1 to TRBJ2-7, with 13 bases lining up with TRBD2. This CDR3 contains 13 residues. Unmatched junction bases numbered 2, after V lost 6 bases and J lost 3 bases. The germline gives CDR1 SQVTM, CDR2 ANQGSEA. The CDR3 loop is CSVGTSGNYEQYF. In nucleotides, the CDR3 is TGCAGCGTCGGGACTAGCGGGAACTACGAGCAGTACTTC.

This clone was detected a few times. This sequence joins TRBV28 and TRBJ1-1; no clear D gene. The CDR3 spans 15 residues. Germline loops: CDR1 MDHEN, CDR2 SYDVKM. Deletions cut 8 bases from V and 0 bases from J, with 16 bases between. Written as DNA, the CDR3 is TGTGCCAGCTCCCTCGACGGGTCCATGAACACTGAAGCTTTCTTT. It specifies CASSLDGSMNTEAFF.

This sequence joins TRBV7-6 and TRBJ2-1; 10 positions match TRBD2. Germline lookup yields CDR1 SGHVS and CDR2 FNYEAQ. This CDR3 comprises 16 residues. The trim removed 5 bases at V and 3 bases at J, leaving 7 bases unmatched. In DNA, the CDR3 is TGTGCCAGCAGCCGTAGTGTAGCGGGGGGCTACAATGAGCAGTTCTTC. It is translated as CASSRSVAGGYNEQFF.

The J gene is TRBJ1-1, the V gene TRBV5-6; D is uncertain. CDR1 and CDR2 from the germline V gene are SGHDT and YYEEEE. This CDR3 region has 15 residues. Trimming shortened V by 4 bases and J by 1 base, and 14 bases separated the two germline ends. For the CDR3, the DNA is TGTGCCAGCAGCAAGTACGAGACAAGGAACACTGAAGCTTTCTTT. This sequence encodes CASSKYETRNTEAFF.

The gene calls are TRBV5-4 and TRBJ2-3; a weak D match, TRBD2 (6 bases). In germline, CDR1 is SGHNT, CDR2 YYREEE (reference sequence). The CDR3 has 19 residues. V lost 4 bases to trimming and J lost 7 bases, with 31 bases between them. The CDR3 spells CASSPVLFAGRLGENTQYF. CDR3 in DNA: TGTGCCAGCAGCCCGGTTTTGTTCGCAGGGAGGCTTGGCGAGAATACGCAGTATTTT.

Written as DNA, the CDR3 is TGTGCCAGCAGTGGTACACGGAGCTCCTACAATGAGCAGTTCTTC. This codes for CASSGTRSSYNEQFF. The gene calls are TRBV6-1 and TRBJ2-1; no clear D. Germline loops: CDR1 MNHNS, CDR2 SASEGT. V shed 4 bases and J shed 0 bases, with 10 bases lying between them. This CDR3 has 15 amino acids.

J is TRBJ2-1 and V is TRBV5-5; the D is unclear. The germline gives CDR1 SGHKS, CDR2 YYEKEE (reference sequence). Trimming took off 5 bases at V and 6 bases at J, with 9 bases between the two ends. This CDR3 has 12 amino acids. The CDR3 region is CASSRDGNEQFF. In DNA form, the CDR3 reads TGTGCCAGCAGTCGCGACGGCAATGAGCAGTTCTTC.

The rearrangement joins TRBV5-4 to TRBJ2-2; D possibly corresponds to TRBD2 (6 bases). This CDR3 is built from 12 residues. The V end lost 4 bases, the J end lost 7 bases, and 8 bases lay between the germline ends. CDR1 is SGHNT, CDR2 YYREEE, per germline (reference sequence). The CDR3, as DNA: TGTGCCAGCAGCCAGACTAGCGGGGAGCTGTTTTTT. Its translation is CASSQTSGELFF.

The J gene is TRBJ2-1, the V gene TRBV5-5; TRBD2 aligns across 7 bases. The CDR3 covers 15 residues. Unmatched junction bases numbered 3, after V lost 1 base and J lost 2 bases. CDR1 is SGHKS and CDR2 is YYEKEE in the germline V gene (reference sequence). The CDR3 loop reads CASSLLAEAYNEQFF. CDR3 sequence (DNA): TGTGCCAGCAGCTTGCTAGCGGAGGCCTACAATGAGCAGTTCTTC.

The V and J genes are TRBV30 and TRBJ2-3; D tentatively reads TRBD1 or TRBD2 (5 bases each). The CDR3 is 14 amino acids. V was pared by 5 bases and J by 6 bases, with 18 bases between. Germline V gene data show CDR1 as GTSNPN and CDR2 as SVGIG (reference sequence). CDR3 sequence reads: CAWGHGLALDTQYF. The DNA for the CDR3 is TGTGCCTGGGGACATGGGTTAGCGTTGGATACGCAGTATTTT.

V gene TRBV28 combines with J gene TRBJ2-2; possible D gene TRBD2, 5 bases. The CDR3 loop spans 14 amino acids. CDR1 is MDHEN and CDR2 is SYDVKM in the germline V gene. Trimming stripped 4 bases from V and 5 bases from J, with 11 bases between. CDR3 protein: CASSYRGRTGELFF. CDR3 in DNA: TGTGCCAGCAGTTATAGAGGGCGGACCGGGGAGCTGTTTTTT. The full variable domain, its missing parts supplied by reference TRBV28 and TRBJ2-2, is DVKVTQSSRYLVKRTGEKVFLECVQDMDHENMFWYRQDPGLGLRLIYFSYDVKMKEKGDIPEGYSVSREKKERFSLILESASTNQTSMYLCASSYRGRTGELFFGEGSRLTVL.

The V and J genes are TRBV5-6 and TRBJ2-5; D possibly corresponds to TRBD2 (5 bases). V lost 4 bases, J lost 5 bases, and 18 bases lay in between. This CDR3 region has 15 residues. The V gene's germline CDR1 is SGHDT and CDR2 YYEEEE. This CDR3 reads CASSPGVLGLETQYF. For the CDR3, the DNA is TGTGCCAGCAGCCCCGGGGTGTTGGGATTGGAGACCCAGTACTTC.